The T cell receptor beta chain described here comes from a study of regulatory T cells in long-lasting Graves disease. This clonotype came up many times. Germline trimming cut 2 bases from V and 6 bases from J; bases unmatched to any gene: 6. CDR3 length: 15 residues. Germline V gene sequence: CDR1 MNHEY, CDR2 SVGAGI. Documented time point: newly diagnosed GD, antithyroid drugs for less than 3 months. PBMC-extracted RNA yielded the TCR library. For TCR beta, libraries came from iRepertoire HTBI primers and Arm-PCR of CDR3 regions. Each CDR3 protein gets one entry after TCRdb re-called the multiplex PCR reads with MiXCR. The table includes about 440,000 distinct CDR3 sequences, around 17% detected once. These data also formed part of another study, on T cells in Graves' hyperthyroidism and ophthalmopathy.

J is TRBJ1-2 and V is TRBV6-5, with 10 bases aligning to TRBD1. The origin of this receptor is a woman aged 18-30 years with Graves disease. The starting material was peripheral blood mononuclear cells (PBMCs), obtained at new diagnosis, from a patient treated with antithyroid drugs. In nucleotides, the CDR3 is TGTGCCAGCAGTTACGGGACAGGGGATTTAAATGGCTACACCTTC. Its translation: CASSYGTGDLNGYTF.